Following are 21 T cell receptor beta chains from one sample sequenced in a study of blood T cells in healthy people across ages. Primers used in a second PCR of roughly 6 to 12 cycles were a sample-barcoded 5' primer and a J-beta primer mix. TCRdb reprocessed the 5' RACE reads via MiXCR and lists one record per CDR3 protein. Among over a million distinct CDR3 sequences, 42% were seen once, and the ten largest hold 4%. Sequenced: blood. These receptors came from a woman under 30 in good health.

The sample holds a few counts of this clonotype. This chain joins TRBV7-2 and TRBJ2-7; no clear D gene. The CDR3 extends over 16 amino acids. Trimming took off 2 bases at V and 3 bases at J, with 17 bases between the two ends. CDR1 and CDR2 (germline): SGHTA, FQGNSA. DNA of the CDR3: TGTGCCAGCAGCTTATCCAGCGTGTCGGTGTACTACGAGCAGTACTTC. This gives the protein CASSLSSVSVYYEQYF.

V and J are TRBV7-2 and TRBJ1-1, with 9 bases matching TRBD1. This CDR3 comprises 13 residues. Germline V gives CDR1 SGHTA, CDR2 FQGNSA. V lost 3 bases to trimming and J lost 7 bases; unmatched junction nucleotides: 3. CDR3 protein: CASSFTGGREAFF. The CDR3 region has the DNA TGTGCCAGCAGCTTCACAGGGGGCCGTGAAGCTTTCTTT.

This chain connects TRBV28 to TRBJ2-5, with 9 bases matching TRBD2. The V segment lost 7 bases and the J segment 2 bases; nucleotides outside the gene matches: 29. The CDR3 is 22 amino acids. Germline CDR1 is MDHEN and CDR2 is SYDVKM. The chain's CDR3 is CASTYYGPEEPKKREVQETQYF. CDR3 sequence (DNA): TGTGCCAGCACCTATTACGGCCCCGAAGAGCCGAAGAAGCGGGAGGTACAAGAGACCCAGTACTTC.

This chain uses TRBV19 with TRBJ2-1; 8 bases are shared with TRBD2. Trimming took 2 bases from V and 4 from J; bases not matched to a gene: 4. This CDR3 is built from 15 residues. Germline values: CDR1 LNHDA, CDR2 SQIVND (reference sequence). CDR3 sequence reads: CASSIRAGEYNEQFF. The CDR3 nucleotides read TGTGCCAGTAGTATAAGAGCGGGGGAGTACAATGAGCAGTTCTTC.

This clonotype has just a few counts. The chain has TRBV24-1 and TRBJ1-2; weak D call: TRBD1 (6 bases). The CDR3 totals 13 residues. Germline assignment: CDR1 KGHDR and CDR2 SFDVKD. V shed 3 bases and J shed 6 bases, with 10 bases lying between them. In DNA form, the CDR3 reads TGTGCCACCAGTGATCCCGGACAGCATGGCTACACCTTC. It yields the protein CATSDPGQHGYTF.

This clonotype turned up a few times. The gene calls are TRBV4-3 and TRBJ2-7; TRBD1 aligns across 8 bases. CDR1 and CDR2 (germline): LGHNA, YSLEER. CDR3 length: 15 residues. After removal of 0 bases from V and 5 bases from J, the junction contained 6 bases not matched to a gene. CDR3 amino acids: CASSQDLWTGNEQYF. Written as DNA, the CDR3 is TGCGCCAGCAGCCAAGACCTCTGGACAGGGAACGAGCAGTACTTC.

This clonotype appeared many times. V gene TRBV29-1 combines with J gene TRBJ2-5, with D possibly being TRBD1 (5 bases). V was shortened by 6 bases and J by 2 bases, with 10 bases between the two germline ends. The germline V gene has CDR1 SQVTM and CDR2 ANQGSEA. This CDR3 is built from 12 residues. The CDR3: CSVQQVQETQYF. The CDR3 coding sequence is TGCAGCGTCCAACAGGTTCAAGAGACCCAGTACTTC.

The table lists this clonotype with a few counts. The CDR3 DNA is TGTGCCAGCAGTGTGGCACCGTGGGGTGAGCAGTTCTTC. This codes for CASSVAPWGEQFF. The rearrangement uses TRBV6-5 and TRBJ2-1; D is unresolved. From germline, CDR1 is MNHEY and CDR2 SVGAGI. The V end was cut by 5 bases, the J end by 9 bases, with 14 bases between. CDR3 size: 13 residues.

CDR3 region: CASSGGAWGKNTEAFF. The CDR3 region has the DNA TGTGCCAGCAGCGGGGGTGCTTGGGGGAAAAACACTGAAGCTTTCTTT. This rearrangement joins TRBV12-3 or TRBV12-4 to TRBJ1-1, with D tentatively TRBD1 (5 bases). V was pared by 6 bases and J by 2 bases, with 19 bases between. This CDR3 region has 16 residues.

This rearrangement joins TRBV25-1 to TRBJ2-1; no firm D call. The CDR3 is 15 amino acids. CDR1 and CDR2 from the germline V gene are MGHDK and SYGVNS. Trimming left V 1 base short and J 6 bases short, with 13 bases between. The CDR3 spells CASSEFAELINEQFF. Written as DNA, the CDR3 is TGTGCCAGCAGTGAATTCGCGGAACTAATCAATGAGCAGTTCTTC.

The chain uses TRBV20-1 and TRBJ1-1; a weak D match, TRBD1 (5 bases). The CDR3 sequence is 15 residues long. Trimming left V 5 bases short and J 0 bases short, with 16 bases between. Germline V gene sequence: CDR1 DFQATT, CDR2 SNEGSKA (reference sequence). CDR3 DNA: TGCAGTGCTCGTCCGGGACTTTATATGAACACTGAAGCTTTCTTT. Translation gives CSARPGLYMNTEAFF.

CDR3: CASSLGVSNTGELFF. The DNA for the CDR3 is TGTGCCAGCAGCTTAGGTGTGAGCAACACCGGGGAGCTGTTTTTT. V gene TRBV7-6 combines with J gene TRBJ2-2; D not resolved. The germline V gene has CDR1 SGHVS and CDR2 FNYEAQ. Trimming pared 1 base from V and 2 bases from J, leaving 8 bases between. CDR3 length equals 15 residues.

This clonotype was seen only a few times. The chain is built from TRBV9 and TRBJ2-1; 11 bases fit TRBD2. The germline V gene encodes CDR1 SGDLS and CDR2 YYNGEE. The CDR3 length is 15 residues. With V trimmed by 4 bases and J by 8 bases, 8 bases remained unmatched. The CDR3 nucleotides read TGTGCCAGCAGCAGTACTAGCGGGAGTTTCCATGAGCAGTTCTTC. Its translation: CASSSTSGSFHEQFF.

CDR3 sequence reads: CSVVRDRVKDTEAFF. The CDR3 DNA reads as TGCAGCGTTGTGCGCGACAGGGTCAAGGACACTGAAGCTTTCTTT. The genes are TRBV29-1 and TRBJ1-1, with 7 bases matching TRBD1. The length of the CDR3 is 15 residues. In germline, CDR1 is SQVTM, CDR2 ANQGSEA. J gave up 3 bases and V 4 bases, and 11 bases lay outside the gene matches.

Only a few counts were recorded for this clonotype. CDR3 sequence (DNA): TGTGCCACCAGGCTAAGACAGACCCCAAATCAGCCCCAGCATTTT. Translation: CATRLRQTPNQPQHF. The rearrangement uses TRBV15 and TRBJ1-5; TRBD1 might be the D (5 bases). V lost 6 bases to trimming and J lost 4 bases, with 16 bases between them. The CDR3 runs to 15 residues. The V gene's germline CDR1 is LNHNV and CDR2 YYDKDF (reference sequence).

The table lists this clonotype with a few counts. The chain uses TRBV15 and TRBJ1-2; a possible D gene is TRBD1 (6 bases). Germline V gene lookup returns CDR1 LNHNV and CDR2 YYDKDF (reference sequence). There are 15 residues in the CDR3. V was clipped by 0 bases and J by 7 bases, with 15 bases between them. The CDR3 DNA sequence: TGTGCCACCAGCAGAGAATGGTCAGGGGATACTGGCTACACCTTC. This encodes CATSREWSGDTGYTF.

The V gene is TRBV20-1, the J gene TRBJ2-3; D remains ambiguous. This CDR3 comprises 13 residues. V was shortened by 8 bases and J by 2 bases, with 14 bases between the two germline ends. Germline loops: CDR1 DFQATT, CDR2 SNEGSKA (reference sequence). The DNA for the CDR3 is TGCAGTCCCCGACAAGCCAACACAGATACGCAGTATTTT. As protein: CSPRQANTDTQYF.

Only a few counts were recorded for this clonotype. The chain links TRBV28 to TRBJ2-5; possible D gene TRBD2, 5 bases. The CDR3 consists of 13 residues. Germline CDR1 reads MDHEN; CDR2 reads SYDVKM. Trimming removed 6 bases at V and 3 bases at J, with 11 bases between. The CDR3 loop reads CASRAGIKETQYF. The CDR3 nucleotides read TGTGCCAGCAGAGCCGGGATAAAAGAGACCCAGTACTTC.

This CDR3 reads CARVTGFGYTF. CDR3 in DNA: TGTGCCAGGGTAACAGGGTTTGGCTACACCTTC. The chain carries TRBV7-2 and TRBJ1-2; D perhaps matches TRBD1 (6 bases). The V end lost 9 bases, the J end lost 7 bases, and 12 bases lay between the germline ends. From germline, CDR1 is SGHTA and CDR2 FQGNSA. This CDR3 is 11 amino acids long.

V gene TRBV6-5 combines with J gene TRBJ1-2; a possible D gene is TRBD1 (5 bases). This CDR3 has 15 amino acids. Germline V gene data show CDR1 as MNHEY and CDR2 as SVGAGI. V lost 7 bases, J lost 2 bases, and 17 bases lay in between. The CDR3 is CASTSPGEINYGYTF. The CDR3 coding sequence is TGTGCCAGCACTTCACCGGGGGAAATCAACTATGGCTACACCTTC.

V gene TRBV10-1 combines with J gene TRBJ2-1, with TRBD1 identical over 7 bases. The CDR3 covers 16 residues. CDR1 is WNHNN, CDR2 SYGVQD, per germline (reference sequence). The ends lost 6 bases at V and 0 bases at J; junction bases unmatched: 8. For the CDR3, the DNA is TGCGCCAGCAGCAGAAAACAGGGGAGCTCCTACAATGAGCAGTTCTTC. It encodes CASSRKQGSSYNEQFF.